Listed here are 15 T cell receptor beta chains from one sample, sequenced in a study of beta chain features in type 1 diabetes. Sequencing targeted expressed TCRB transcripts, as all isolated RNA had been reverse transcribed. TCRdb keeps only in-frame clones here, not all; method: immunoSEQ multiplex PCR. The sample includes nearly 350,000 clones, 8% of them seen just once. The source material was central memory CD4+ T cells from blood. These receptors were obtained from a woman younger than 30 in good health.

This clone has only a few counts. The V gene is TRBV29-1, the J gene TRBJ1-4; D uncertain. Looked up from germline, CDR1 is SQVTM and CDR2 is ANQGSEA. Between the trimmed V and J ends, which lost 6 bases and 5 bases, there was a span of 13 bases. This CDR3 comprises 13 residues. CDR3: CSVSGRYNEKLFF. For the CDR3, the DNA is TGCAGCGTGAGTGGGCGGTACAATGAAAAACTGTTTTTT.

The chain recombines TRBV9 with TRBJ2-7; 7 nucleotides match TRBD1. The CDR3 runs to 14 residues. In germline, CDR1 is SGDLS, CDR2 YYNGEE. The V gene end was trimmed by 4 bases and the J gene end by 3 bases; junction bases not matched to a gene: 7. Written as DNA, the CDR3 is TGTGCCAGCAGCCCCCGACAGGGCCTCTACGAGCAGTACTTC. It translates to CASSPRQGLYEQYF.

The V and J genes are TRBV7-3 and TRBJ2-1; D is unresolved. V lost 2 bases to trimming and J lost 2 bases, with 7 bases between them. This CDR3 has 14 residues. The germline CDR1 and CDR2 sequences are SGHTA and FQGTGA. The CDR3 loop reads CASSLYGPYNEQFF. CDR3 bases: TGTGCCAGCAGCTTATACGGACCCTACAATGAGCAGTTCTTC.

The genes are TRBV7-6 and TRBJ2-7, with D hard to call. Germline CDR1 SGHVS, CDR2 FNYEAQ. V was pared by 1 base and J by 4 bases, with 11 bases between. The CDR3 is made up of 14 amino acids. DNA for the CDR3: TGTGCCAGCAGCTTAGACCAGATGGGGTACGAGCAGTACTTC. Translating gives CASSLDQMGYEQYF. The full variable domain, with the rest looked up from reference TRBV7-6 and TRBJ2-7, is GAGVSQSPRYKVTKRGQDVALRCDPISGHVSLYWYRQALGQGPEFLTYFNYEAQQDKSGLPNDRFSAERPEGSISTLTIQRTEQRDSAMYRCASSLDQMGYEQYFGPGTRLTVT.

This clone was seen more than once but under ten times. The chain carries TRBV9 and TRBJ2-1, with 8 bases aligning to TRBD2. The CDR3 totals 14 residues. Germline lookup yields CDR1 SGDLS and CDR2 YYNGEE. V lost 6 bases and J lost 0; bases outside the gene matches: 2. The CDR3 region is CASTLADSYNEQFF. The CDR3 region has the DNA TGTGCCAGCACACTAGCGGACTCCTACAATGAGCAGTTCTTC. Using reference TRBV9 and TRBJ2-1 for the parts outside the CDR3, the full variable domain is DSGVTQTPKHLITATGQRVTLRCSPRSGDLSVYWYQQSLDQGLQFLIQYYNGEERAKGNILERFSAQQFPDLHSELNLSSLELGDSALYFCASTLADSYNEQFFGPGTRLTVL.

This clone was counted only a few times. Other DNA sequences in the sample encode the same CDR3. This CDR3 reads CASRQGAGNQPQHF. In nucleotides, the CDR3 is TGTGCCAGCAGACAGGGGGCGGGGAATCAGCCCCAGCATTTT. This chain uses TRBV28 with TRBJ1-5, with TRBD1 matching over 9 bases. This CDR3 has 14 amino acids. V lost 6 bases and J lost 4; bases outside the gene matches: 4. CDR1 is MDHEN and CDR2 is SYDVKM in the germline V gene.

This clone was detected only a few times. This CDR3 is also generated by other DNA sequences in the sample. As DNA, the CDR3 is TGTGCCAGCAGCTTGGGGACTAGCTCCTACGAGCAGTACTTC. It encodes CASSLGTSSYEQYF. The rearrangement joins TRBV13 to TRBJ2-7; 8 bases fit TRBD2. With V trimmed by 3 bases and J by 0 bases, 1 base remained unmatched. This CDR3 comprises 14 residues. Germline V gene lookup returns CDR1 PRHDT and CDR2 FYEKMQ (reference sequence).

The chain combines TRBV27 with TRBJ2-7, with D unresolved. Germline lookup yields CDR1 MNHEY and CDR2 SMNVEV (reference sequence). V was pared by 9 bases and J by 3 bases, with 18 bases between. The CDR3 totals 14 residues. For the CDR3, the DNA is TGTGCCAGGCCATTCCCTCAATATAACTACGAGCAGTACTTC. Residues: CARPFPQYNYEQYF.

This clone showed up just a few times. The chain carries TRBV19 and TRBJ2-3, with D unclear. Trimming removed 1 base from V and 2 bases from J, with 7 bases in between. This CDR3 is built from 14 residues. Germline CDR1 and CDR2: LNHDA and SQIVND (reference sequence). The CDR3 DNA follows: TGTGCCAGTAGTATAGCTATCATCACAGATACGCAGTATTTT. Its protein product is CASSIAIITDTQYF.

The J gene is TRBJ1-5, the V gene TRBV5-6; D is possibly TRBD1 (6 bases). From germline, CDR1 is SGHDT and CDR2 YYEEEE. The CDR3 length is 14 residues. The V and J ends lost 0 bases and 3 bases respectively, with 7 bases between them. The CDR3 region is CASSLGGANQPQHF. The CDR3 DNA is TGTGCCAGCAGCTTGGGGGGGGCCAATCAGCCCCAGCATTTT.

This clone showed up many times. V gene TRBV6-5 combines with J gene TRBJ1-2; tentatively, D is TRBD1 (6 bases). Germline assignment: CDR1 MNHEY and CDR2 SVGAGI. V was trimmed by 4 bases and J by 8 bases, leaving 14 bases between them. The CDR3 is 13 residues long. The chain's CDR3 is CASSSDYRVGYTF. The DNA for the CDR3 is TGTGCCAGCAGTTCCGATTACAGGGTGGGCTACACCTTC.

This chain connects TRBV6-5 to TRBJ2-1; maybe TRBD2 (6 bases). Trimming took 6 bases from V and 5 from J, leaving 17 bases between them. The CDR3 extends over 15 amino acids. Germline V gene data show CDR1 as MNHEY and CDR2 as SVGAGI. The CDR3 loop reads CASRGSTRTNNEQFF. The CDR3 coding sequence is TGTGCCAGCAGGGGGTCGACTAGGACAAACAATGAGCAGTTCTTC.

A few counts support this clone. The chain has TRBV5-6 and TRBJ2-5, with D unclear. Germline CDR1 and CDR2: SGHDT and YYEEEE. The CDR3 totals 14 residues. Trimming shortened V by 0 bases and J by 9 bases, and 15 bases separated the two germline ends. CDR3 in DNA: TGTGCCAGCAGCTTGGGGGTGACGGTTCTAGCCCAGTACTTC. Protein product: CASSLGVTVLAQYF.

J is TRBJ1-3 and V is TRBV18; D is unclear. The CDR3 is 14 residues long. V was clipped by 2 bases and J by 4 bases, with 9 bases between them. Germline V CDR1 and CDR2: KGHSH, LQKENI. Written as DNA, the CDR3 is TGTGCCAGCTCACCAGGGAAAGAAGGAAACACCATATATTTT. Protein: CASSPGKEGNTIYF. The whole variable domain, filled in from reference TRBV18 and TRBJ1-3, reads NAGVMQNPRHLVRRRGQEARLRCSPMKGHSHVYWYRQLPEEGLKFMVYLQKENIIDESGMPKERFSAEFPKEGPSILRIQQVVRGDSAAYFCASSPGKEGNTIYFGEGSWLTVV.

V gene TRBV6-5 combines with J gene TRBJ1-1; a weak D match, TRBD1 (6 bases). Trimming left V 5 bases short and J 10 bases short, with 17 bases between. Per germline, CDR1 MNHEY and CDR2 SVGAGI. CDR3 length equals 13 residues. The CDR3 spells CASSNFRGGVAFF. The CDR3 DNA is TGTGCCAGCAGTAACTTTAGGGGGGGTGTAGCTTTCTTT.